This entry describes one T cell receptor (beta chain). The sample belongs to a study of PD-L1 blockade in urothelial cancer. The table came from immunoSEQ multiplex PCR; TCRdb's copy has only in-frame clones and leaves some out. The data hold roughly 90,000 clones, with more than 85% observed a single time. The V segment lost 0 bases and the J segment 4 bases; nucleotides outside the gene matches: 6. The CDR3 extends over 16 amino acids. The germline gives CDR1 MNHEY, CDR2 SVGAGI. This TCR was sampled from a man between 60 and 75 years old with urothelial cancer. The chain carries TRBV6-5 and TRBJ2-5, with 9 positions matching TRBD2. Source: PBMCs, taken around atezolizumab (anti-PD-L1) treatment. CDR3 DNA: TGTGCCAGCAGTTACTCGTGGCGGGGGGGCCGAGAGACCCAGTACTTC. Translating it yields CASSYSWRGGRETQYF.